This TCR beta chain was identified during a study of blood T cells in healthy people across ages. Next came a second PCR, run for about 6 to 12 cycles, which used a sample-barcoded 5' primer along with a J-beta primer mix. Tagging of each cDNA molecule was performed by a template-switch adaptor with 12 random nucleotides. A single record per CDR3 protein comes from TCRdb applying MiXCR to the 5' RACE reads. The table lists 750,000 to 950,000 distinct CDR3 sequences, almost 30% of them singletons. The germline V gene encodes CDR1 SGHTA and CDR2 FQGNSA. Trimming removed 3 bases at V and 5 bases at J, with 13 bases between. This CDR3 is 14 amino acids long. This clonotype turned up a few times. The same data also contributed to another study, on T cells of mothers and their children. That study adds: Each child gave 2.5 million to 3.5 million TCR beta CDR3 reads (each mother, over 8.5 million).

Sequencing was performed on blood. The V call is TRBV7-2, the J call TRBJ1-1, with a possible D match to TRBD1 (6 bases). The receptor was derived from a woman in her 40s in good health. The CDR3 region is CASSFQGWNTEAFF. As DNA, the CDR3 is TGTGCCAGCAGCTTTCAGGGGTGGAATACTGAAGCTTTCTTT.